This T cell receptor (beta chain) originates from a study of blood T cell repertoires in COVID-19. Study context: Samples of COVID-19 (acute and convalescent) were obtained from the United States, Italy and Spain.

The repertoire was sequenced with immunoSEQ multiplex PCR; TCRdb's copy has only in-frame clones and lacks some. The sample holds over 150,000 clones, approximately 80% seen once. CDR3 length: 15 amino acids. Trimming removed 2 bases from V and 1 base from J; junction bases left unmatched: 3. CDR1 is MNHEY, CDR2 SVGAGI, per germline. This clonotype was obtained from a human donor in a cohort sampled during active COVID-19. Input material: peripheral blood. The chain carries TRBV6-5 and TRBJ2-3, with 7 bases fitting TRBD2. This chain's CDR3 is CASSYGLAGTDTQYF. The CDR3 coding sequence is TGTGCCAGCAGTTACGGGCTAGCGGGCACAGATACGCAGTATTTT.